The 16 T cell receptor beta chains below all came from one sample that was sequenced in a study of T cells in Graves' hyperthyroidism and ophthalmopathy. Amplified regions were TCR beta CDR3 sequences from RNA transcripts. First-round RT-PCR with HTBI primers amplified the TCR CDR3 region. TCRdb fed the multiplex PCR reads into MiXCR, producing one record per CDR3 protein. The table lists about 840,000 distinct CDR3 sequences, over 35% of them singletons. Sample: blood. These receptor sequences come from a man aged 18 to 30 with Graves' hyperthyroidism.

The sample holds one count of this clonotype. The chain recombines TRBV2 with TRBJ2-7; 15 positions match TRBD2. CDR3 size: 16 residues. The trim removed 5 bases at V and 4 bases at J, leaving 6 bases unmatched. CDR1 is SNHLY, CDR2 FYNNEI, per germline. In DNA form, the CDR3 reads TGTGCCAGCAGTTACCCCGGGACTAGCGGGGGGTACGAGCAGTACTTC. Protein: CASSYPGTSGGYEQYF.

The chain is built from TRBV13 and TRBJ2-5; D is ambiguous. The CDR3 has 17 residues. Germline V gives CDR1 PRHDT, CDR2 FYEKMQ (reference sequence). V lost 0 bases and J lost 2, with 16 bases in between. The chain's CDR3 is CASSLGRLSTKQETQYF. DNA of the CDR3: TGTGCCAGCAGCTTAGGACGACTTTCAACGAAACAAGAGACCCAGTACTTC.

The chain combines TRBV6-5 with TRBJ1-1; 8 nucleotides align to TRBD1. The ends lost 7 bases at V and 4 bases at J; junction bases unmatched: 8. The CDR3 length is 14 residues. The germline V gene encodes CDR1 MNHEY and CDR2 SVGAGI. Here the CDR3 reads CASNPGQVATEAFF. CDR3 coding DNA: TGTGCCAGCAATCCGGGACAGGTCGCCACTGAAGCTTTCTTT.

V is TRBV2 and J is TRBJ2-5; a possible D gene is TRBD1 (5 bases). Germline CDR1 SNHLY, CDR2 FYNNEI. This CDR3 contains 13 residues. Deletions cut 9 bases from V and 3 bases from J, with 14 bases between. The CDR3 loop reads CARPLDTEETQYF. CDR3 sequence (DNA): TGTGCCAGGCCTCTGGACACTGAAGAGACCCAGTACTTC.

This clonotype was seen repeatedly, ten times or more. This chain uses TRBV15 with TRBJ2-7, with D possibly TRBD1 on 5 matching bases. This CDR3 is built from 15 residues. Trimming removed 1 base at V and 10 bases at J, with 20 bases between. The germline CDR1 and CDR2 sequences are LNHNV and YYDKDF (reference sequence). The CDR3 nucleotides are TGTGCCACCAGCAGAGTTTTAGACAGTAGCCGATATCAGTACTTC. Its translation is CATSRVLDSSRYQYF. The complete variable domain, with remaining parts taken from reference TRBV15 and TRBJ2-7, reads DAMVIQNPRYQVTQFGKPVTLSCSQTLNHNVMYWYQQKSSQAPKLLFHYYDKDFNNEADTPDNFQSRRPNTSFCFLDIRSPGLGDTAMYLCATSRVLDSSRYQYFGPGTRLTVT.

This clonotype was observed at least ten times. V gene TRBV20-1 combines with J gene TRBJ1-1; D perhaps matches TRBD1 (6 bases). The V end was cut by 2 bases, the J end by 3 bases, with 13 bases between. The CDR3 is 14 amino acids. The germline gives CDR1 DFQATT, CDR2 SNEGSKA (reference sequence). DNA for the CDR3: TGCAGTGCTAGACCCAGGGGAATGTACACTGAAGCTTTCTTT. It encodes CSARPRGMYTEAFF.

The rearrangement joins TRBV7-9 to TRBJ1-4; D not certain. Trimming removed 4 bases from V and 12 bases from J, with 24 bases in between. CDR3 length equals 16 residues. Germline assignment: CDR1 SEHNR and CDR2 FQNEAQ (reference sequence). The CDR3 sequence: CASSSANGNPSEELFF. The CDR3 DNA follows: TGTGCCAGCAGCTCTGCGAACGGCAACCCCTCGGAGGAACTGTTTTTT.

J is TRBJ2-7 and V is TRBV10-3; possibly TRBD1 for D (6 bases). Germline lookup yields CDR1 ENHRY and CDR2 SYGVKD. This CDR3 has 15 residues. The V end lost 0 bases, the J end lost 2 bases, and 11 bases lay between the germline ends. CDR3 region: CAISESLTGAYEQYF. The DNA of the CDR3 is TGTGCCATCAGTGAGTCGTTGACAGGAGCCTACGAGCAGTACTTC.

This clonotype came up many times. J is TRBJ2-6 and V is TRBV24-1, with D perhaps TRBD2 (5 bases). Germline CDR1 KGHDR, CDR2 SFDVKD. Trimming removed 9 bases at V and 2 bases at J, with 10 bases between. The CDR3 is 14 amino acids. As DNA, the CDR3 is TGTGCCACCGAGGGTGGAGCTGGGGCCAACGTCCTGACTTTC. Encoded protein: CATEGGAGANVLTF.

This clonotype has at least ten counts. The rearrangement uses TRBV29-1 and TRBJ2-6, with a possible D match to TRBD2 (6 bases). The V end was cut by 7 bases, the J end by 4 bases, with 8 bases between. The germline V gene encodes CDR1 SQVTM and CDR2 ANQGSEA. This CDR3 is built from 12 residues. The DNA of the CDR3 is TGCAGCGCCCGGGAGGGGGCCAACGTCCTGACTTTC. Protein product: CSAREGANVLTF.

The rearrangement uses TRBV25-1 and TRBJ1-4; TRBD1 matches 9 bases. The length of the CDR3 is 12 residues. CDR1 is MGHDK, CDR2 SYGVNS, per germline. V trimming: 8 bases; J trimming: 7 bases; junction bases outside the gene matches: 2. The CDR3 nucleotides are TGTGCCAGCTCGGGACAGGGTGAAAAACTGTTTTTT. Protein: CASSGQGEKLFF.

The V gene is TRBV5-1, the J gene TRBJ1-1, with D unresolved. The V and J ends lost 2 bases and 4 bases respectively, with 9 bases between them. Per the germline V gene, CDR1 is SGHRS and CDR2 is YFSETQ. This CDR3 region has 13 residues. The CDR3, as DNA: TGCGCCAGCAGCTTCTACGGGGTCACTGAAGCTTTCTTT. As protein: CASSFYGVTEAFF.

V usage is TRBV27 and J usage is TRBJ1-2; D perhaps matches TRBD1 (5 bases). This CDR3 is 14 amino acids long. Trimming pared 6 bases from V and 4 bases from J, leaving 15 bases between. CDR1 MNHEY and CDR2 SMNVEV come from the germline V gene (reference sequence). CDR3 DNA sequence: TGTGCCAGCAGCGGACATCCGGGGAGCTATGGCTACACCTTC. This sequence encodes CASSGHPGSYGYTF.

A few counts support this clonotype. The chain is built from TRBV2 and TRBJ2-3; 8 bases fit TRBD2. The V gene end was trimmed by 7 bases and the J gene end by 0 bases; junction bases not matched to a gene: 6. The CDR3 spans 15 residues. Germline CDR1 reads SNHLY; CDR2 reads FYNNEI. The DNA for the CDR3 is TGTGCCAGCAAATTCCAGCGGGGGAGCACAGATACGCAGTATTTT. It specifies CASKFQRGSTDTQYF.

J is TRBJ2-5 and V is TRBV9; TRBD2 agrees at 11 bases. The junction had 6 bases not matched to a gene; V was cut back by 4 bases and J by 1 base. The CDR3 consists of 16 residues. Germline CDR1 is SGDLS and CDR2 is YYNGEE. The CDR3 nucleotides are TGTGCCAGCAGCCTCTTTAGCGGGGGGGCCCAAGAGACCCAGTACTTC. This sequence encodes CASSLFSGGAQETQYF.

Details on this clonotype: With a much larger clone just one base away, this may be a read error. The chain couples TRBV12-3 or TRBV12-4 to TRBJ1-5, with 8 nucleotides matching TRBD1. The CDR3 has 16 amino acids. Trimming took 5 bases from V and 2 from J; bases not matched to a gene: 8. CDR3: CASSPYGQGGNQPQHF. The CDR3 nucleotides are TGTGCCAGCAGTCCCTACGGACAGGGAGGCAATCAGCCCCAGCATTTT.